Below, 27 T cell receptor beta chains from the same sample are listed, as sequenced in a study of Tregs in tolerant kidney transplant recipients. The protocol was immunoSEQ multiplex PCR, while the TCRdb copy is restricted to in-frame clones and leaves out a portion. The sample has roughly 32,000 clones. The source material was CD8+ T cells from blood, sampled before the transplant. Every receptor here comes from a human donor who received a combined kidney and bone marrow transplant.

This CDR3 is CAWSQGDIQPQHF. The CDR3 DNA, read in part, is TGTGCCTGGTCCCAGGGGGATATTCAGCCC. The chain joins TRBV30 to TRBJ1-5; 7 nucleotides align to TRBD1. The read ends 3 residues shy of where the CDR3 ends; the end is completed using the germline J gene. The CDR3 loop spans 13 amino acids. Per germline, CDR1 GTSNPN and CDR2 SVGIG (reference sequence). J lost 6 bases, V lost 5 bases, and 7 bases had no gene match.

Turning to this clone: The sequence runs out 3 residues before the end of the CDR3; the remainder is reconstructed from the germline J gene. The chain links TRBV7-2 to TRBJ2-3; 9 bases align to TRBD2. V dropped 3 bases and J dropped 0; count of bases not matched to a gene: 1. The germline V gene encodes CDR1 SGHTA and CDR2 FQGNSA. The CDR3 runs 15 residues. The sequenced part of the CDR3 DNA is TGTGCCAGCAGCTTCACTAGCGGGAGCACAGATACG. Protein: CASSFTSGSTDT. The whole CDR3 region reads CASSFTSGSTDTQYF.

A note on this clone: The CDR3 end lies 3 residues beyond the end of the read and is filled in from the germline J gene. The chain recombines TRBV7-7 with TRBJ2-3, with 10 nucleotides matching TRBD2. CDR3 length: 15 amino acids. V dropped 3 bases and J dropped 0; count of bases not matched to a gene: 0. Germline-derived CDR1 and CDR2 are SSHAT and FNYEAQ (reference sequence). CDR3 DNA (partial): TGTGCCAGCAGCTTGGGACTAGCGAGCACAGATACG. Its protein product is CASSLGLASTDT. The full CDR3 protein reads CASSLGLASTDTQYF. Based on the CDR3 plus reference TRBV7-7 and TRBJ2-3, the full variable domain is GAGVSQSPRYKVTKRGQDVTLRCDPISSHATLYWYQQALGQGPEFLTYFNYEAQPDKSGLPSDRFSAERPEGSISTLTIQRTEQRDSAMYRCASSLGLASTDTQYFGPGTRLTVL.

With respect to this clone: The read falls 3 residues short of the CDR3 end, and the missing part is taken from the germline J gene. This chain links TRBV7-2 with TRBJ2-7; D possibly corresponds to TRBD2 (5 bases). V shed 6 bases and J shed 3 bases, with 15 bases lying between them. The CDR3 runs to 14 residues. CDR1 and CDR2 from the germline V gene are SGHTA and FQGNSA. The CDR3 bases that were read are TGTGCCAGCAGACTCGGCGGGCCCTTCTACGAG. This gives the protein CASRLGGPFYE. The complete CDR3 reads CASRLGGPFYEQYF.

The CDR3 here is CASSQEILSLGTEAFF. The DNA read from the CDR3 is TGTGCCAGCAGCCAGGAGATCCTCTCGTTAGGGACTGAA. The gene calls are TRBV16 and TRBJ1-1; D not certain. The sequenced fragment ends 3 residues before the CDR3 boundary, so the rest is inferred from the germline J gene. The CDR3 has 16 residues. Germline CDR1 is KGHSY and CDR2 is FQNENV. V lost 3 bases and J 5 bases, leaving 19 bases between the germline ends.

Regarding this clone: The missing CDR3 end, 3 residues past where the read stops, is filled in from the germline J gene. The gene calls are TRBV7-6 and TRBJ2-7; 13 bases are shared with TRBD2. With V trimmed by 4 bases and J by 6 bases, 6 bases remained unmatched. CDR3 length equals 15 residues. Germline assignment: CDR1 SGHVS and CDR2 FNYEAQ. The CDR3 DNA, read in part, is TGTGCCAGCAGCTCCGGGACTAGCGGGGTCGGCGAG. This gives the protein CASSSGTSGVGE. The full CDR3 protein is CASSSGTSGVGEQYF.

For this clone: The read gets to within 3 residues of the CDR3 end, and the germline J gene fills in the rest. V and J are TRBV6-2 or TRBV6-3 and TRBJ2-7; 10 nucleotides line up with TRBD1. This CDR3 spans 14 amino acids. J gave up 3 bases and V 5 bases, and 4 bases lay outside the gene matches. The germline V gene has CDR1 MNHEY and CDR2 SVGEGT. The DNA read from the CDR3 is TGTGCCAGCAGTATTTGGACAGGGGGCTACGAG. This translates into CASSIWTGGYE. The whole CDR3 region reads CASSIWTGGYEQYF.

Note on this clone: The observed sequence ends 3 residues before the CDR3 terminus, with the missing tail filled in from the germline J gene. The rearrangement links TRBV16 to TRBJ2-2; D is undetermined. CDR1 and CDR2 (germline): KGHSY, FQNENV. This CDR3 spans 11 amino acids. Trimming took off 7 bases at V and 3 bases at J, with 3 bases between the two ends. The CDR3 protein is CASTDTGELFF. The DNA read from the CDR3 is TGTGCCAGCACCGACACCGGGGAG.

According to its frequency, this clone is medium-sized. The CDR3 is cut off 3 residues early in the read; its end comes from the germline J gene. This chain links TRBV5-1 with TRBJ1-4; no clear D. CDR1 and CDR2 from the germline V gene are SGHRS and YFSETQ. V gave up 1 base and J gave up 7 bases, with 8 bases separating them. The CDR3 contains 13 residues. The DNA read from the CDR3 is TGCGCCAGCAGCTTGTCTCCCGGTGAAAAA. This sequence encodes CASSLSPGEK. The whole CDR3 reads CASSLSPGEKLFF.

Regarding this clone: Coverage ceases 3 residues before the CDR3 finishes, and the germline J gene fills in the end. The chain combines TRBV2 with TRBJ2-5, with a weak D call TRBD2 (6 bases). Germline assignment: CDR1 SNHLY and CDR2 FYNNEI. The CDR3 runs 16 residues. The V and J ends lost 0 bases and 0 bases respectively, with 11 bases between them. The CDR3 loop reads CASSEAGGEYQETQYF. CDR3 DNA (partial): TGTGCCAGCAGTGAAGCTGGAGGGGAGTACCAAGAGACC.

As concerns this clone: The read stops 3 residues short of the end of the CDR3; the missing end is completed from the germline J gene. V gene TRBV6-2 or TRBV6-3 combines with J gene TRBJ1-1, with D unresolved. In germline, CDR1 is MNHEY, CDR2 SVGEGT. V was trimmed by 2 bases and J by 3 bases, leaving 16 bases between them. This CDR3 has 16 residues. The CDR3 loop is CASSYQIRRVDTEAFF. The CDR3 DNA, read in part, is TGTGCCAGCAGTTACCAGATCCGTAGGGTGGACACTGAA.

To note about this clone: The sequenced fragment ends 3 residues before the CDR3 boundary, so the rest is inferred from the germline J gene. The V and J genes are TRBV29-1 and TRBJ2-2, with TRBD1 matching over 8 bases. Germline CDR1 is SQVTM and CDR2 is ANQGSEA. With 3 bases clipped from V and 1 base from J, the junction kept 1 base outside the gene matches. The CDR3 is 14 residues long. The sequenced CDR3 bases are TGCAGCGTTGAGACAGGGGAGAACACCGGGGAG. Encoded protein: CSVETGENTGE. The whole CDR3 sequence is CSVETGENTGELFF.

Comments on this clone: The DNA ends 3 residues before the CDR3 does, and the rest of the CDR3 is filled in from the germline J gene. The V call is TRBV23-1, the J call TRBJ2-7; 9 bases match TRBD1. TRBV23-1 is placed among ORFs of uncertain function. The CDR3 is made up of 18 amino acids. The ends lost 6 bases at V and 2 bases at J; junction bases unmatched: 17. CDR3 in amino acids: CASRPLDRGLLGTYEQYF. The CDR3 bases that were read are TGCGCCAGCAGACCCCTGGACAGGGGCCTTTTAGGGACCTACGAG.

As regards this clone: From the germline J gene comes the end of the CDR3, since the read stops 3 residues before it. The gene calls are TRBV20-1 and TRBJ2-1, with D perhaps TRBD2 (5 bases). The CDR3 consists of 17 residues. V was clipped by 0 bases and J by 0 bases, with 15 bases between them. Germline CDR1 reads DFQATT; CDR2 reads SNEGSKA (reference sequence). The CDR3 spells CSARDLAGVSSYNEQFF. CDR3 DNA, as far as it was read: TGCAGTGCTAGAGACTTGGCCGGGGTGAGCTCCTACAATGAG.

As regards this clone: The sequenced fragment ends 3 residues before the CDR3 boundary, so the rest is inferred from the germline J gene. This rearrangement joins TRBV6-1 to TRBJ2-5; D is undetermined. The CDR3 length is 11 residues. CDR1 and CDR2 from the germline V gene are MNHNS and SASEGT. The V gene lost 4 bases and the J gene lost 7 bases, with 7 bases spanning the gap. The part of the CDR3 DNA that was read is TGTGCCAGCAGTGGATCGGGGACC. This gives the protein CASSGSGT. The whole CDR3 protein is CASSGSGTQYF.

A note on this clone: The sample holds other DNA sequences that translate to the same CDR3. CDR3 DNA (partial): TGTGCCAGCAGGGCACAGGGCTCTAATGAAAAA. Protein sequence: CASRAQGSNEK. The whole CDR3 is CASRAQGSNEKLFF. This rearrangement joins TRBV2 to TRBJ1-4; the D gene is possibly TRBD1 (6 bases). Read sequence stops 3 residues before the CDR3 end, and the germline J gene provides the missing end. CDR1 SNHLY and CDR2 FYNNEI come from the germline V gene. CDR3 length: 14 residues. With 6 bases removed from V and 3 bases from J, the gap between germline ends came to 11 bases.

As regards this clone: The read terminates 3 residues ahead of where the CDR3 ends, so the germline J gene completes it. The chain has TRBV18 and TRBJ2-3; TRBD2 matches 11 bases. The length of the CDR3 is 16 residues. V dropped 3 bases and J dropped 2; count of bases not matched to a gene: 4. Germline V CDR1 and CDR2: KGHSH, LQKENI. The CDR3 loop reads CASSPTSGGFTDTQYF. The CDR3 bases that were read are TGTGCCAGCTCACCCACTAGCGGGGGTTTCACAGATACG.

A remark on this clone: The CDR3 extends 3 residues past the end of the read, so its final part is completed from the germline J gene. This chain links TRBV29-1 with TRBJ2-7; 9 bases map to TRBD1. The CDR3 length is 13 residues. V dropped 5 bases and J dropped 3; count of bases not matched to a gene: 5. Per germline, CDR1 SQVTM and CDR2 ANQGSEA. The DNA read from the CDR3 is TGCAGCGTTCTTCGGGACAGGGACTACGAG. It encodes CSVLRDRDYE. The full CDR3 sequence reads CSVLRDRDYEQYF.

A remark on this clone: The read finishes 3 residues shy of the CDR3 end, and the germline J gene is used to complete it. This sequence joins TRBV7-1 and TRBJ2-1; TRBD2 matches 10 bases. TRBV7-1 is annotated as an ORF whose role is uncertain. J was trimmed by 4 bases and V by 3 bases; bases with no gene match: 18. The CDR3 covers 20 residues. The CDR3: CASSSTPGLAAHNWYNEQFF. The covered CDR3 bases are TGTGCCAGCAGCTCGACCCCAGGACTAGCGGCCCATAATTGGTACAATGAG.

The sequenced part of the CDR3 DNA is TGTGCCAGCAGCTTACAGGGTGATTATGGC. This encodes CASSLQGDYG. The complete CDR3 protein is CASSLQGDYGYTF. The chain is built from TRBV7-6 and TRBJ1-2; D perhaps matches TRBD1 (5 bases). The CDR3 end lies 3 residues beyond the end of the read and is filled in from the germline J gene. This CDR3 is 13 amino acids long. From germline, CDR1 is SGHVS and CDR2 FNYEAQ. The V gene lost 2 bases and the J gene lost 5 bases, with 9 bases spanning the gap.

Concerning this clone itself: The read finishes 3 residues shy of the CDR3 end, and the germline J gene is used to complete it. The chain uses TRBV19 and TRBJ1-1; perhaps TRBD1 as D (6 bases). CDR1 and CDR2 (germline): LNHDA, SQIVND (reference sequence). This CDR3 comprises 12 residues. Trimming pared 6 bases from V and 6 bases from J, leaving 11 bases between. CDR3 bases read: TGTGCCAGTAGGGGGGCTTCCCCTGAA. Its protein is CASRGASPE. The entire CDR3 protein reads CASRGASPEAFF. The whole variable domain, remainder taken from reference TRBV19 and TRBJ1-1, is DGGITQSPKYLFRKEGQNVTLSCEQNLNHDAMYWYRQDPGQGLRLIYYSQIVNDFQKGDIAEGYSVSREKKESFPLTVTSAQKNPTAFYLCASRGASPEAFFGQGTRLTVV.

Remarks on this clone: The read terminates 3 residues before the CDR3 end, so the remaining end is supplied by the germline J gene. The chain links TRBV6-2 or TRBV6-3 to TRBJ2-7, with D possibly being TRBD2 (6 bases). With 4 bases removed from V and 1 base from J, the gap between germline ends came to 14 bases. This CDR3 has 15 amino acids. Germline V CDR1 and CDR2: MNHEY, SVGEGT. The part of the CDR3 DNA that was read is TGTGCCAGCAGTTTCGGGCTAGCGAGATCCTACGAG. Its protein is CASSFGLARSYE. In full, the CDR3 is CASSFGLARSYEQYF.

To note about this clone: Read coverage stops 3 residues before the CDR3 terminus; the germline J gene supplies the remainder. The V gene is TRBV19, the J gene TRBJ1-1; a possible D gene is TRBD1 (5 bases). V gave up 6 bases and J gave up 2 bases, with 13 bases separating them. The CDR3 sequence is 14 residues long. Germline V gene data show CDR1 as LNHDA and CDR2 as SQIVND (reference sequence). The sequenced part of the CDR3 DNA is TGTGCCAGTAGCCCGGACAATACCAACACTGAA. This gives the protein CASSPDNTNTE. The entire CDR3 is CASSPDNTNTEAFF.

A word on this clone: The read gets to within 3 residues of the CDR3 end, and the germline J gene fills in the rest. This chain uses TRBV19 with TRBJ2-2; D is ambiguous. CDR1 and CDR2 (germline): LNHDA, SQIVND (reference sequence). Trimming shortened V by 5 bases and J by 6 bases, and 4 bases separated the two germline ends. CDR3 size: 11 residues. CDR3 DNA, as far as it was read: TGTGCCAGTAGTCCCGCCGGGGAG. It yields the protein CASSPAGE. The CDR3 as a whole reads CASSPAGELFF. The full variable domain, rest sourced from reference TRBV19 and TRBJ2-2, is DGGITQSPKYLFRKEGQNVTLSCEQNLNHDAMYWYRQDPGQGLRLIYYSQIVNDFQKGDIAEGYSVSREKKESFPLTVTSAQKNPTAFYLCASSPAGELFFGEGSRLTVL.

CDR3 sequence reads: CASSPPGILNTEAFF. The DNA read from the CDR3 is TGTGCCAGCAGCCCCCCGGGGATATTGAACACTGAA. The chain links TRBV7-9 to TRBJ1-1; D uncertain. With the read ending 3 residues before the CDR3 end, the germline J gene is used to fill in that end. The germline CDR1 and CDR2 sequences are SEHNR and FQNEAQ (reference sequence). The ends were cut back, 5 bases at V and 0 bases at J, with 13 bases in the middle. The CDR3 is 15 residues long.

Worth noting for this clone: The read halts 3 residues ahead of the CDR3 end, with the missing end drawn from the germline J gene. The rearrangement joins TRBV2 to TRBJ2-1; 7 bases agree with TRBD2. With V trimmed by 4 bases and J by 2 bases, 5 bases remained unmatched. CDR3 length: 15 amino acids. The V gene's germline CDR1 is SNHLY and CDR2 FYNNEI. CDR3: CASSVAGPPYNEQFF. CDR3 bases read: TGTGCCAGCAGTGTAGCGGGCCCTCCCTACAATGAG.

Concerning this clone itself: The read ends 3 residues before the CDR3 terminus; that terminus is restored from the germline J gene. V is TRBV5-6 and J is TRBJ2-7, with D possibly being TRBD2 (5 bases). The length of the CDR3 is 12 residues. V lost 0 bases and J 6 bases, leaving 7 bases between the germline ends. Germline CDR1 SGHDT, CDR2 YYEEEE. The CDR3 bases that were read are TGTGCCAGCAGCTTGGGAAGCGGCGAG. Protein sequence: CASSLGSGE. The full CDR3 reads CASSLGSGEQYF.